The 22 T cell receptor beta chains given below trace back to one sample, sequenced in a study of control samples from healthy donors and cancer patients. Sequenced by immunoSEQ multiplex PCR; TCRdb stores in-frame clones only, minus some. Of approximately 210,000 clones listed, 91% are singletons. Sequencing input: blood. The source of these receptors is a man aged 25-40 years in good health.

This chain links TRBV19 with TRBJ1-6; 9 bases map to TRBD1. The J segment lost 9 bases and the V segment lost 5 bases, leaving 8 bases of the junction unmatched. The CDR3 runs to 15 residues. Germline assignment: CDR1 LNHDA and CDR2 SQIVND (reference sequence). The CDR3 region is CASSPRDRAGSPLHF. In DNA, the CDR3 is TGTGCCAGTAGTCCCCGGGACAGGGCAGGTTCACCCCTCCACTTT.

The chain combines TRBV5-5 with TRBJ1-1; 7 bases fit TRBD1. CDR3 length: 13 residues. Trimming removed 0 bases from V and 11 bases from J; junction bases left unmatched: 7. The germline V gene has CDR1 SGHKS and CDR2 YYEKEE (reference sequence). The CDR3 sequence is CASSLEVDRTAFF. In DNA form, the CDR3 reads TGTGCCAGCAGCTTGGAGGTGGACAGGACCGCTTTCTTT.

CDR3 in amino acids: CASSSSYEQYF. The CDR3 nucleotides read TGTGCCAGCAGCTCCTCCTACGAGCAGTACTTC. The V gene is TRBV9, the J gene TRBJ2-7; D is uncertain. From germline, CDR1 is SGDLS and CDR2 YYNGEE. There are 11 residues in the CDR3. Trimming cost V 4 bases and J 0 bases, with 2 bases left between them.

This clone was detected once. Here the CDR3 reads CAISESGGNTIYF. CDR3 coding DNA: TGTGCCATCAGTGAGAGCGGAGGAAACACCATATATTTT. The chain is built from TRBV10-3 and TRBJ1-3; D not resolved. V lost 2 bases and J lost 4, with 6 bases in between. CDR3 length: 13 residues. CDR1 is ENHRY and CDR2 is SYGVKD in the germline V gene.

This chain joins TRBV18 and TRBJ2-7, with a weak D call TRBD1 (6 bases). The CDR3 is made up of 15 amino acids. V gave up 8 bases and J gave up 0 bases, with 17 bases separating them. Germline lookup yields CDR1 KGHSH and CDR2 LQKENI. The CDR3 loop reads CASAWTGQSSYEQYF. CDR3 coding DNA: TGTGCCAGCGCTTGGACCGGACAGAGCTCCTACGAGCAGTACTTC.

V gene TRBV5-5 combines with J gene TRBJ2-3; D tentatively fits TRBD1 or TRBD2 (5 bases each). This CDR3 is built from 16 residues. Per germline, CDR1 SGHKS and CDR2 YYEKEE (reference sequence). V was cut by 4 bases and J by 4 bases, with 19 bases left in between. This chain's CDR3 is CASSPGGGMGADTQYF. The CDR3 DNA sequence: TGTGCCAGCAGCCCTGGTGGGGGAATGGGCGCAGATACGCAGTATTTT.

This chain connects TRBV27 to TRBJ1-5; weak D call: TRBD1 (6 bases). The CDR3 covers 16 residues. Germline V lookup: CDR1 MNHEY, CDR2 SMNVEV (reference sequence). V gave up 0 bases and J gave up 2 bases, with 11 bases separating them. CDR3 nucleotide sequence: TGTGCCAGCAGTTTATCCCGGACAGCTCGCAATCAGCCCCAGCATTTT. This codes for CASSLSRTARNQPQHF.

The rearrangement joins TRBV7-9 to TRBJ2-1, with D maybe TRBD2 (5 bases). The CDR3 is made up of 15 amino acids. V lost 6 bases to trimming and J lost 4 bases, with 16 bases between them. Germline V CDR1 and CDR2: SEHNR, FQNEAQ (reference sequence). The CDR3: CASRQPGLKYNEQFF. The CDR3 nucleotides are TGTGCCAGCAGGCAGCCCGGACTGAAATACAATGAGCAGTTCTTC.

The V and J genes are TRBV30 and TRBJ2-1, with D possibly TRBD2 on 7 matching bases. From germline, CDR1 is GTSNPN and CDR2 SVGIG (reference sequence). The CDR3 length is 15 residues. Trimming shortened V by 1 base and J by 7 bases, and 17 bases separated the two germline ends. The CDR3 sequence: CAWSGAWGGANEQFF. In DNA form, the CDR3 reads TGTGCCTGGAGTGGAGCCTGGGGGGGCGCAAATGAGCAGTTCTTC. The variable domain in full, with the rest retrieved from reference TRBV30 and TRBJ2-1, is SQTIHQWPATLVQPVGSPLSLECTVEGTSNPNLYWYRQAAGRGLQLLFYSVGIGQISSEVPQNLSASRPQDRQFILSSKKLLLSDSGFYLCAWSGAWGGANEQFFGPGTRLTVL.

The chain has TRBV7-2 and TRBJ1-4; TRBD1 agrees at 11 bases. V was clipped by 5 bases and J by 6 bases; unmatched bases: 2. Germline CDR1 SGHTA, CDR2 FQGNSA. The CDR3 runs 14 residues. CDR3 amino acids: CASSRDRGDEKLFF. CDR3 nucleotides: TGTGCCAGCAGCCGGGACAGGGGGGATGAAAAACTGTTTTTT.

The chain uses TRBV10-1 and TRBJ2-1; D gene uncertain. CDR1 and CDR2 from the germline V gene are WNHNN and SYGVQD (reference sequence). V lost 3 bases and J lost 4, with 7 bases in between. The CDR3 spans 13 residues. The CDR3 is CASSEDPYNEQFF. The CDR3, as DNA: TGCGCCAGCAGTGAAGACCCGTACAATGAGCAGTTCTTC.

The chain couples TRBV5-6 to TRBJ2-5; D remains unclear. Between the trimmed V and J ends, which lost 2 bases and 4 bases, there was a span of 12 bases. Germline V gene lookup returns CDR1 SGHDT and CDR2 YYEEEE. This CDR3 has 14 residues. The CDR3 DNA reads TGTGCCAGCAGCTTTCGCACAGATGGAGAGACCCAGTACTTC. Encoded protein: CASSFRTDGETQYF.

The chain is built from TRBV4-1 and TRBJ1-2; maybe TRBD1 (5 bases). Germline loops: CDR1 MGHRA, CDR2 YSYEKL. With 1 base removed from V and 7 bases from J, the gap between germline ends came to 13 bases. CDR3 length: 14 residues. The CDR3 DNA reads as TGCGCCAGCAGCCAAGCTGGAGGGACCGCTGGCTACACCTTC. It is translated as CASSQAGGTAGYTF.

DNA for the CDR3: TGTGCCTGGAGGCAGGGGAACACTGAAGCTTTCTTT. Its translation is CAWRQGNTEAFF. The J gene is TRBJ1-1, the V gene TRBV30, with D perhaps matching TRBD1 (5 bases). V lost 3 bases to trimming and J lost 1 base, with 6 bases between them. This CDR3 contains 12 residues. CDR1 is GTSNPN and CDR2 is SVGIG in the germline V gene (reference sequence). Looking up the rest from reference TRBV30 and TRBJ1-1 gives the full variable domain: SQTIHQWPATLVQPVGSPLSLECTVEGTSNPNLYWYRQAAGRGLQLLFYSVGIGQISSEVPQNLSASRPQDRQFILSSKKLLLSDSGFYLCAWRQGNTEAFFGQGTRLTVV.

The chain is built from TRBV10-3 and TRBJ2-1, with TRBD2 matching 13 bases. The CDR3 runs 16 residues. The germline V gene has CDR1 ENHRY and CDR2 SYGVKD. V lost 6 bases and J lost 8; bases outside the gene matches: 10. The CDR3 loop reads CAIREETSGGIDEQFF. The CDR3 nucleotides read TGTGCCATCAGGGAGGAGACTAGCGGGGGGATCGATGAGCAGTTCTTC.

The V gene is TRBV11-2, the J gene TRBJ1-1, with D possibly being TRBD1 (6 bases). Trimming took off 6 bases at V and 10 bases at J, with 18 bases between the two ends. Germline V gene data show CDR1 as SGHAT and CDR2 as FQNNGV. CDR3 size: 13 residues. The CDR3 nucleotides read TGTGCCAGCAGTTCCGACAGGATGATGGTAGCTTTCTTT. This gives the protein CASSSDRMMVAFF.

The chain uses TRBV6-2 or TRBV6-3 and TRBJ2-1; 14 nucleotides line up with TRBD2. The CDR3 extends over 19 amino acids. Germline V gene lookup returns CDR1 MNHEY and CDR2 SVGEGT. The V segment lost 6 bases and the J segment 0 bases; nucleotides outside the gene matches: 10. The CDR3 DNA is TGTGCCAGCAGCCCTGGGACTAGCGGGGGCCTGAGCTCCTACAATGAGCAGTTCTTC. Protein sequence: CASSPGTSGGLSSYNEQFF.

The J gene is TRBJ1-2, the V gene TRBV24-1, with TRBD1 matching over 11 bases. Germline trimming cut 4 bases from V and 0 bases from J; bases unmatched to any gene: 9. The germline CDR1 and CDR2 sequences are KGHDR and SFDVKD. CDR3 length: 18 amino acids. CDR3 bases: TGTGCCACCAGTGACACCGGGACAGGGGGTTTAGCTAACTATGGCTACACCTTC. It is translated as CATSDTGTGGLANYGYTF.

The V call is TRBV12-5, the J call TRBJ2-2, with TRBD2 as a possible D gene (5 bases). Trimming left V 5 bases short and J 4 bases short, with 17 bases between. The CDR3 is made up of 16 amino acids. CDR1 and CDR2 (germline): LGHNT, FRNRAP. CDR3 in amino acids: CASGAAGGLGTGELFF. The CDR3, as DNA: TGTGCTAGTGGTGCCGCGGGCGGATTGGGCACCGGGGAGCTGTTTTTT.

Here the CDR3 reads CASSEGTFSSLSPLHF. As DNA, the CDR3 is TGTGCCAGCAGTGAAGGGACATTCAGCTCTTTGTCACCCCTCCACTTT. The rearrangement uses TRBV6-1 and TRBJ1-6; possibly TRBD1 for D (5 bases). V was cut by 1 base and J by 10 bases, with 17 bases left in between. The CDR3 consists of 16 residues. Germline assignment: CDR1 MNHNS and CDR2 SASEGT.

CDR3 region: CASSLSGVYNEQFF. The CDR3 region has the DNA TGTGCCAGCAGCTTAAGTGGGGTTTACAATGAGCAGTTCTTC. The V and J genes are TRBV11-2 and TRBJ2-1; D unclear. CDR1 SGHAT and CDR2 FQNNGV come from the germline V gene. Trimming pared 2 bases from V and 4 bases from J, leaving 9 bases between. This CDR3 spans 14 amino acids.

The CDR3 region has the DNA TGTGCCAGCAGTCCCATGACAGGGGAACCCTACAATGAGCAGTTCTTC. It yields the protein CASSPMTGEPYNEQFF. The V gene is TRBV27, the J gene TRBJ2-1; TRBD1 matches 8 bases. The germline CDR1 and CDR2 sequences are MNHEY and SMNVEV (reference sequence). With 5 bases clipped from V and 2 bases from J, the junction kept 8 bases outside the gene matches. The CDR3 has 16 amino acids.